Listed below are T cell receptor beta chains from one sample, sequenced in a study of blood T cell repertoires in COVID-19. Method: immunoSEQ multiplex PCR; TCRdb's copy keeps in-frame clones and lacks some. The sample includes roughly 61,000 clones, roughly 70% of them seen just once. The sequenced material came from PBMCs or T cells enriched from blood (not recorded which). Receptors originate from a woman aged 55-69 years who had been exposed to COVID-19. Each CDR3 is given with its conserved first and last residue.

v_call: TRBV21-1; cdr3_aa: CASSGVEGGLGEKLFF
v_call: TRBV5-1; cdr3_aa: CASGLDRGQMGYTF
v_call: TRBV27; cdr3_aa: CASSLLGGSNQPQHF
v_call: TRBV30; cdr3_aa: CAWSLGLAGPRRETQYF
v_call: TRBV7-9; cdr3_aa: CASSLVMGGLLENNEQFF
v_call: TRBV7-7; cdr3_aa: CASSRTGGETQYF
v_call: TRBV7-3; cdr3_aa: CASSLTGQGRDEAFF
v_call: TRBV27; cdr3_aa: CASRYRALNTGELFF
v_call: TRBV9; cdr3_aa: CASSPDIGTDTQYF
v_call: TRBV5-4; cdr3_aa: CASSLGLAGNTYEQYF
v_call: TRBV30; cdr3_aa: CAWSPGGRETQYF
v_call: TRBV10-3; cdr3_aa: CAIMWSPDSSYEQYF
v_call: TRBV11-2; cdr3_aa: CASSLDSAGQETQYF
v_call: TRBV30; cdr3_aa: CAWSVLPSNRGAGELFF
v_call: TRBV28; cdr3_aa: CASSLLERVEAFF
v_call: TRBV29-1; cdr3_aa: CSVVFRGGQPGANVLTF
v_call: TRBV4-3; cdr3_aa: CASGPGGGTSGSYEQYF
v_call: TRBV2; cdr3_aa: CASTESHEQFF
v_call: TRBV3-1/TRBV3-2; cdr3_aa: CASSQDGASNQPQHF
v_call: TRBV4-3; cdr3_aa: CASSQDHRGDTQYF
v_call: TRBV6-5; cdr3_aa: CASSTPRGSQETQYF
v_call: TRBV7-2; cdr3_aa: CASSLQSHPDNEQFF
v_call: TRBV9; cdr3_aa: CASSDRALHGYTF
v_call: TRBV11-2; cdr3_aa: CASSLASGVTGELFF
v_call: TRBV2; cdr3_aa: CASSGRDRDIYGYTF
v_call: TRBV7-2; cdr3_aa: CASSGGLWAGELFF
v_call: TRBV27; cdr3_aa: CASSHPPGTGDPSLRGQYF
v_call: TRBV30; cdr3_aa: CAWSETPGDTQYF
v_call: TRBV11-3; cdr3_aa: CASSLDRAGGSNEQFF
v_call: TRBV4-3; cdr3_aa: CASQVLGYNEQFF
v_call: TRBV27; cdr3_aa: CASSVTGSGEQYF
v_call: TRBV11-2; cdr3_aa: CASSLAGGPSSVYF
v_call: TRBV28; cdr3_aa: CASGVIKGGTDTQYF
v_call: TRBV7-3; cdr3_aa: CASSLTPGQGASEAFF
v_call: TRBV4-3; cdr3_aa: CASSQDPQGTDTQYF
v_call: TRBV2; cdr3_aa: CASSYTGQETQYF
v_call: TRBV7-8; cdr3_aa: CASSARQGSGGIQPQHF
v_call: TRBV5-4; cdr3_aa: CASSWAERNTEAFF
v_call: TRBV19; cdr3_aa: CASSMGGLAVMETQYF
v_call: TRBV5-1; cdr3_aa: CASSLSQGGYEQYF
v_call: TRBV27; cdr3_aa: CASSRLPGQGDGGNQPQHF
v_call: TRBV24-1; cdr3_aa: CATSVAGVSNQPQHF
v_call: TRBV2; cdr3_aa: CASSLEEGRGSPLHF
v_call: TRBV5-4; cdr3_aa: CASSPSGAGDTQYF
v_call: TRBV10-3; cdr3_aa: CAISEPQGAGNTIYF
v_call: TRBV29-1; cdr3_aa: CSVRSQSTNEKLFF
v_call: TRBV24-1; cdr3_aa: CATRGGNTGELFF
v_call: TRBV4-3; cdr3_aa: CASSQDPGQGPDTQYF